Included here is one T cell receptor (beta chain) sequence, with context. Its matching antigen is unknown. Treatment defined: oral pan-JAK inhibitor, 5-10 mg twice daily. Per the germline V gene, CDR1 is SGHTA and CDR2 is FQGTGA. The ends lost 3 bases at V and 4 bases at J; junction bases unmatched: 5. There are 15 residues in the CDR3. These data belong to a study of CD8+ T cells in alopecia areata. Whole-study results and caveats: Higher clonality than in normal scalp was seen in lesional scalp, especially alopecia totalis/universalis.

Following RNA extraction, reverse transcription yielded cDNA that acted as the sequencing template. Data came from immunoSEQ multiplex PCR; TCRdb stores just in-frame clones and leaves some out. The sample carries about 180,000 clones, 40% to 65% recorded once. This clonotype originated in a human donor with alopecia areata. This material consisted of CD8+ T cells sorted from blood, taken at approximately week 52, from a patient treated with tofacitinib. This chain links TRBV7-3 with TRBJ2-2; 7 bases line up with TRBD2. In DNA form, the CDR3 reads TGTGCCAGCAGCTTGATAGCGGGTTTCACCGGGGAGCTGTTTTTT. Its protein product is CASSLIAGFTGELFF.